The 3 T cell receptor beta chains below all came from one sample that was sequenced in a study of spatial heterogeneity in lung cancer (dated by TCRdb to the late 2010s). The time point label on this specimen signifies: blood at routine non-recurrence follow-up after resection. For TCR sequencing, whole RNA was extracted from tumor and nontumor lung tissue, or from cryopreserved PBMC samples, and no cell sorting was done. The library was prepared using 5' RACE. Instrument used: NextSeq 500. TCRdb passed the public sequencing reads through fastp at Q25 and MiXCR, retaining productive beta sequences. Every distinct CDR3 protein forms one entry, paired with its most common genes and DNA. The sample table shows some 110,000 distinct CDR3 sequences, and 9% to 15% are seen once. The ten largest clones represent around 16% of the sample. Sequenced here: PBMCs, sampled at follow-up. These receptors came from a male donor with early-stage non-small cell lung cancer.

On this clonotype itself: Likely a read error: the CDR3 ends without its conserved phenylalanine or tryptophan. This chain joins TRBV14 and TRBJ1-2; D ambiguous. The germline CDR1 and CDR2 sequences are SGHDN and FVKESK. Trimming left V 1 base short and J 7 bases short, with 10 bases between. The CDR3 spans 13 residues. The CDR3, as DNA: TGTGCCAGCAGCCAAGGTCGGAGAGGTGGCTACACCTCC. It encodes CASSQGRRGGYTS.

The CDR3 reads CASSPSGTGFQPQHF. In DNA, the CDR3 is TGTGCCAGCAGTCCCTCCGGGACAGGGTTTCAGCCCCAGCATTTT. V is TRBV27 and J is TRBJ1-5, with TRBD1 matching 9 bases. Germline lookup yields CDR1 MNHEY and CDR2 SMNVEV (reference sequence). The CDR3 consists of 15 residues. The ends lost 5 bases at V and 6 bases at J; junction bases unmatched: 8.

The rearrangement uses TRBV15 and TRBJ2-7, with TRBD1 as a possible D gene (6 bases). Trimming left V 2 bases short and J 6 bases short, with 8 bases between. The CDR3 totals 12 residues. Germline CDR1 and CDR2: LNHNV and YYDKDF (reference sequence). The CDR3 nucleotides read TGTGCCACCAGCAGAACAGGGTCCGAGCAGTACTTC. This codes for CATSRTGSEQYF.